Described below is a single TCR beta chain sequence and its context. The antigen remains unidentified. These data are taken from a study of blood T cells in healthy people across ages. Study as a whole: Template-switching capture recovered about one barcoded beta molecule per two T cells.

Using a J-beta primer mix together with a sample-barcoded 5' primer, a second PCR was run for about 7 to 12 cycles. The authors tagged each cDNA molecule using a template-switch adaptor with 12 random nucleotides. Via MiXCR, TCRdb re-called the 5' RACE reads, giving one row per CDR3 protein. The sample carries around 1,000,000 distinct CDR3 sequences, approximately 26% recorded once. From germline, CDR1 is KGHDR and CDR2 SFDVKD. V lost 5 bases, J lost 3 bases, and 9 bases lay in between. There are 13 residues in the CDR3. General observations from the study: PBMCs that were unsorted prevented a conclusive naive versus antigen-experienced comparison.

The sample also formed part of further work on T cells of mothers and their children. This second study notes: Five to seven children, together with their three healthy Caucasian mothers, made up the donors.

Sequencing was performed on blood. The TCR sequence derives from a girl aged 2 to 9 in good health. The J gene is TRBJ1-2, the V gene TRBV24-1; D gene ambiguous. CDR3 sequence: CATSGVMDYGYTF. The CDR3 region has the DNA TGTGCCACCAGTGGGGTTATGGACTATGGCTACACCTTC.